The source of this T cell receptor beta chain is a study of blood T cells in healthy people across ages. V gave up 0 bases and J gave up 0 bases, with 11 bases separating them. Germline assignment: CDR1 SEHNR and CDR2 FQNEAQ (reference sequence). This CDR3 contains 17 residues. A sample-barcoded 5' primer and a J-beta primer mix were used in a second PCR of about 6 to 11 cycles. One entry per CDR3 protein results from TCRdb running MiXCR on the 5' RACE reads. This repertoire shows fewer than 1,200,000 distinct CDR3 sequences, less than 25% found once; its top ten account for about 0.69%. This same sample was also taken into another study, of T cells of mothers and their children. That publication notes: Persisting microchimeric T cell clones went undetected.

J is TRBJ2-2 and V is TRBV7-9, with D possibly matching TRBD1 (6 bases). The sequence derives from a girl aged 2 to 9 in good health. Specimen: blood. In DNA, the CDR3 is TGTGCCAGCAGCTTAGCGTTTGGACAGACGAACACCGGGGAGCTGTTTTTT. Protein sequence: CASSLAFGQTNTGELFF. The full variable domain, completed using reference TRBV7-9 and TRBJ2-2, is DTGVSQNPRHKITKRGQNVTFRCDPISEHNRLYWYRQTLGQGPEFLTYFQNEAQLEKSRLLSDRFSAERPKGSFSTLEIQRTEQGDSAMYLCASSLAFGQTNTGELFFGEGSRLTVL.